The 25 T cell receptor beta chains listed next were all sequenced from one sample in a study of T cell repertoires in cytomegalovirus infection. TCRdb redid the calling of the reads with MiXCR, one entry per CDR3 protein. The table shows more than 650,000 distinct CDR3 sequences, with 35% to 45% occurring only once. Sample: PBMCs. Receptors originate from a human donor in good health (CMV status not recorded). Some clones in this sample may be carry-over from other donors' samples.

This clonotype appeared many times. The rearrangement links TRBV28 to TRBJ1-6, with a possible D match to TRBD1 (6 bases). CDR3 length: 12 amino acids. Per the germline V gene, CDR1 is MDHEN and CDR2 is SYDVKM. V lost 6 bases and J lost 9, with 9 bases in between. The CDR3 protein is CASSLGGSPLHF. The DNA of the CDR3 is TGTGCCAGCAGCTTAGGGGGTTCACCCCTCCACTTT.

This clonotype was recorded many times. The rearrangement links TRBV7-8 to TRBJ2-3; 10 bases are shared with TRBD2. The CDR3 has 20 residues. V trimming: 5 bases; J trimming: 2 bases; junction bases outside the gene matches: 19. The germline V gene encodes CDR1 SGHVS and CDR2 FQNEAQ. As DNA, the CDR3 is TGTGCCAGCAGCCCAATACCCAGGGTCCTACTAGCGGGGCTCACAGATACGCAGTATTTT. It translates to CASSPIPRVLLAGLTDTQYF.

The gene calls are TRBV6-8 and TRBJ1-6; the match to TRBD1 covers 8 bases. The CDR3 contains 15 residues. The germline V gene encodes CDR1 MNHGY and CDR2 SAAAGT. V shed 0 bases, J shed 9 bases, and the junction held 4 bases outside the gene matches. CDR3: CASSYSLTGASPLHF. The CDR3 DNA sequence: TGTGCCAGCAGTTACTCTTTGACAGGGGCTTCACCCCTCCACTTT.

The rearrangement links TRBV9 to TRBJ2-5, with D uncertain. Trimming took 3 bases from V and 3 from J, leaving 9 bases between them. This CDR3 is 13 amino acids long. Germline V gives CDR1 SGDLS, CDR2 YYNGEE. CDR3 sequence reads: CASSAGNEETQYF. DNA for the CDR3: TGTGCCAGCAGCGCGGGCAACGAAGAGACCCAGTACTTC. Full variable domain (missing parts from reference TRBV9 and TRBJ2-5): DSGVTQTPKHLITATGQRVTLRCSPRSGDLSVYWYQQSLDQGLQFLIQYYNGEERAKGNILERFSAQQFPDLHSELNLSSLELGDSALYFCASSAGNEETQYFGPGTRLLVL.

This clonotype was picked up a small number of times. J is TRBJ1-1 and V is TRBV24-1; D is unresolved. This CDR3 region has 13 residues. The germline gives CDR1 KGHDR, CDR2 SFDVKD. Trimming left V 3 bases short and J 10 bases short, with 14 bases between. CDR3 nucleotide sequence: TGTGCCACCAGTGATCCCCGTTTCGGTGCAGCTTTCTTT. This sequence encodes CATSDPRFGAAFF.

This clonotype was seen a handful of times. The chain combines TRBV6-5 with TRBJ1-2; tentative D call: TRBD1 (5 bases). Looked up from germline, CDR1 is MNHEY and CDR2 is SVGAGI. V gave up 2 bases and J gave up 5 bases, with 12 bases separating them. The CDR3 extends over 14 amino acids. The CDR3 loop reads CASSYGRGVYGYTF. In nucleotides, the CDR3 is TGTGCCAGCAGTTACGGCCGAGGGGTTTATGGCTACACCTTC.

V gene TRBV7-9 combines with J gene TRBJ2-6, with D unresolved. Per germline, CDR1 SEHNR and CDR2 FQNEAQ (reference sequence). Trimming removed 8 bases from V and 0 bases from J, with 11 bases in between. The CDR3 is made up of 15 amino acids. The CDR3 DNA is TGTGCCAGCGCCAGGACGGGCTCTGGGGCCAACGTCCTGACTTTC. It encodes CASARTGSGANVLTF.

The CDR3 DNA is TGTGCCAGCAGCCCAGATACAGGGTATGGGGCCAACGTCCTGACTTTC. Its protein is CASSPDTGYGANVLTF. The chain recombines TRBV3-1 with TRBJ2-6, with D maybe TRBD1 (6 bases). The CDR3 is 16 residues long. Germline CDR1 is LGHDT and CDR2 is YNNKEL (reference sequence). V was trimmed by 4 bases and J by 3 bases, leaving 13 bases between them.

This clonotype appeared a few times. This chain joins TRBV12-3 or TRBV12-4 and TRBJ2-3; 7 bases are shared with TRBD2. V was pared by 5 bases and J by 2 bases, with 4 bases of the junction left unmatched. This CDR3 comprises 14 residues. CDR3 DNA sequence: TGTGCCAGCAGTGCACGGGGGGTCACAGATACGCAGTATTTT. This codes for CASSARGVTDTQYF.

This clonotype occurred many times. V gene TRBV7-9 combines with J gene TRBJ2-3, with TRBD1 identical over 8 bases. Trimming cost V 6 bases and J 4 bases; bases outside gene matches: 9. The germline CDR1 and CDR2 sequences are SEHNR and FQNEAQ (reference sequence). CDR3 length: 15 amino acids. Here the CDR3 reads CASSNRGERADTQYF. The CDR3 region has the DNA TGTGCCAGCAGTAACAGGGGGGAGAGGGCAGATACGCAGTATTTT.

This chain joins TRBV28 and TRBJ1-5, with 7 bases that match TRBD1. With 6 bases clipped from V and 2 bases from J, the junction kept 10 bases outside the gene matches. Germline lookup yields CDR1 MDHEN and CDR2 SYDVKM. The CDR3 totals 16 residues. This CDR3 reads CASSGSGGGGNQPQHF. CDR3 DNA sequence: TGTGCCAGCAGCGGGTCGGGAGGGGGCGGCAATCAGCCCCAGCATTTT.

V and J are TRBV24-1 and TRBJ2-5; tentative D call: TRBD1 (5 bases). With 5 bases removed from V and 1 base from J, the gap between germline ends came to 16 bases. Germline lookup yields CDR1 KGHDR and CDR2 SFDVKD. The CDR3 runs to 16 residues. The CDR3 region is CATSGWTITTQETQYF. The CDR3 nucleotides are TGTGCCACCAGTGGGTGGACAATTACGACCCAAGAGACCCAGTACTTC.

Comments on this clonotype: A much larger clonotype is one base distant, so this may be a read error. This chain links TRBV19 with TRBJ2-3, with D perhaps matching TRBD1 or TRBD2 (5 bases each). The CDR3 length is 15 residues. Germline lookup yields CDR1 LNHDA and CDR2 SQIVND (reference sequence). The CDR3 here is CSSSILSGSADTQYF. CDR3 bases: TGTTCCAGTAGTATCTTGTCAGGGAGTGCAGATACGCAGTATTTT.

Remarks on this clonotype: One base away lies a much larger clone, so this may be a sequencing read error. This rearrangement joins TRBV7-9 to TRBJ1-5, with 7 positions matching TRBD1. J lost 4 bases, V lost 2 bases, and 5 bases had no gene match. Germline V gene data show CDR1 as SEHNR and CDR2 as FQNEAQ (reference sequence). The CDR3 has 15 residues. CDR3 protein: CASSLLTGNNQPQHF. The CDR3 coding sequence is TGTGCCAGCAGCTTACTGACAGGGAATAATCAGCCCCAGCATTTT.

In the case of this clonotype: A read error may produce the germline difference seen at one junction end. This chain links TRBV7-2 with TRBJ1-2; D is undetermined. This CDR3 has 13 residues. In germline, CDR1 is SGHTA, CDR2 FQGNSA. The CDR3 nucleotides are TGTGTCAGCTGCGTACAGAAAAACTATGGCTACACCTTC. Protein product: CVSCVQKNYGYTF.

This chain links TRBV27 with TRBJ2-7; 16 nucleotides match TRBD2. J lost 5 bases, V lost 6 bases, and 22 bases had no gene match. Germline CDR1 MNHEY, CDR2 SMNVEV (reference sequence). CDR3 length: 21 residues. This CDR3 reads CASSLGAPGLAGGPGFDEQYF. The CDR3 nucleotides read TGTGCCAGCAGCCTGGGGGCCCCGGGACTAGCGGGAGGGCCGGGTTTCGACGAGCAGTACTTC.

Only a few counts were recorded for this clonotype. The chain is built from TRBV28 and TRBJ2-1; 9 bases align to TRBD2. V shed 5 bases and J 0 bases; nucleotides not matched to a gene: 5. Looked up from germline, CDR1 is MDHEN and CDR2 is SYDVKM. There are 16 residues in the CDR3. The CDR3 spells CASSAVSGSSYNEQFF. The CDR3 nucleotides read TGTGCCAGCAGTGCAGTTAGCGGGAGCTCCTACAATGAGCAGTTCTTC.

The genes are TRBV6-2 or TRBV6-3 and TRBJ1-1; unclear D gene. The CDR3 extends over 14 amino acids. Trimming shortened V by 2 bases and J by 8 bases, and 15 bases separated the two germline ends. CDR1 and CDR2 (germline): MNHEY, SVGEGT. CDR3 coding DNA: TGTGCCAGCAGTTACATCTTCGGTACGAAGGAAGCTTTCTTT. Translated: CASSYIFGTKEAFF.

In its sample, this clonotype was seen a few times. The V gene is TRBV20-1, the J gene TRBJ2-5, with TRBD2 matching 12 bases. The CDR3 has 16 residues. Germline assignment: CDR1 DFQATT and CDR2 SNEGSKA (reference sequence). V lost 2 bases to trimming and J lost 2 bases; unmatched junction nucleotides: 6. CDR3: CSARLAGGTLQETQYF. The CDR3 region has the DNA TGCAGTGCTAGACTAGCGGGAGGGACACTTCAAGAGACCCAGTACTTC.

This clonotype was seen only a few times. The chain links TRBV7-2 to TRBJ2-5, with 10 bases identical to TRBD1. The CDR3 length is 16 residues. With 5 bases clipped from V and 4 bases from J, the junction kept 10 bases outside the gene matches. The germline CDR1 and CDR2 sequences are SGHTA and FQGNSA. CDR3 sequence reads: CASSLRQGAVGETQYF. DNA of the CDR3: TGTGCCAGCAGCCTTCGACAGGGGGCAGTGGGAGAGACCCAGTACTTC.

In its sample, this clonotype was seen once. A clone one base away is much larger, so this may be a read error. This sequence joins TRBV7-6 and TRBJ2-5, with D uncertain. This CDR3 is 16 amino acids long. Germline CDR1 reads SGHVS; CDR2 reads FNYEAQ. With 5 bases removed from V and 1 base from J, the gap between germline ends came to 17 bases. The CDR3 DNA reads as TGTGCCAGCAGCCTCCGTCGGGCAGTGTCCCAAGAGACCCAGTACTTC. Protein product: CASSLRRAVSQETQYF. Filled out from reference TRBV7-6 and TRBJ2-5, the complete variable domain reads GAGVSQSPRYKVTKRGQDVALRCDPISGHVSLYWYRQALGQGPEFLTYFNYEAQQDKSGLPNDRFSAERPEGSISTLTIQRTEQRDSAMYRCASSLRRAVSQETQYFGPGTRLLVL.

V and J are TRBV9 and TRBJ2-3; D remains ambiguous. Germline values: CDR1 SGDLS, CDR2 YYNGEE. The CDR3 runs to 15 residues. V was shortened by 3 bases and J by 1 base, with 12 bases between the two germline ends. The CDR3 sequence: CASSAVGIGTDTQYF. The CDR3 nucleotides read TGTGCCAGCAGCGCCGTAGGAATCGGCACAGATACGCAGTATTTT.

The sample holds a few counts of this clonotype. This chain connects TRBV7-8 to TRBJ1-2, with a possible D match to TRBD1 (5 bases). Deletions cut 5 bases from V and 4 bases from J, with 14 bases between. The length of the CDR3 is 14 residues. Germline values: CDR1 SGHVS, CDR2 FQNEAQ. CDR3: CASSGPGSRYGYTF. The CDR3 region has the DNA TGTGCCAGCAGCGGCCCAGGGTCTCGCTATGGCTACACCTTC.

The V call is TRBV28, the J call TRBJ2-1; the D gene is possibly TRBD1 (5 bases). Between the trimmed V and J ends, which lost 8 bases and 3 bases, there was a span of 23 bases. Germline CDR1 is MDHEN and CDR2 is SYDVKM. The CDR3 has 17 amino acids. The CDR3: CASAVVGRGPIYNEQFF. The CDR3 nucleotides read TGTGCCAGCGCCGTTGTGGGAAGGGGCCCGATCTACAATGAGCAGTTCTTC.

The rearrangement links TRBV9 to TRBJ2-1; 10 bases agree with TRBD1. The trim removed 4 bases at V and 7 bases at J, leaving 8 bases unmatched. Germline CDR1 is SGDLS and CDR2 is YYNGEE. The CDR3 has 15 amino acids. The CDR3: CASSKRDRGLNEQFF. CDR3 DNA sequence: TGTGCCAGCAGCAAACGGGACAGGGGTTTAAATGAGCAGTTCTTC.